This T cell receptor (beta chain) was captured by sequencing in a study of blood T cells in healthy people across ages. It was with a sample-barcoded 5' primer and a J-beta primer mix that a second PCR of roughly 7 to 12 cycles was run. Via MiXCR, TCRdb re-called the 5' RACE reads, giving one row per CDR3 protein. This table has about 1.4 million distinct CDR3 sequences, approximately 59% appearing once. Germline CDR1 and CDR2: SEHNR and FQNEAQ (reference sequence). The length of the CDR3 is 13 residues. The ends lost 5 bases at V and 8 bases at J; junction bases unmatched: 5. The V gene is TRBV7-9, the J gene TRBJ1-2; 10 bases are a match to TRBD1. The specimen sequenced was blood. This sequence was found in a man between 18 and 29 years old in good health. The CDR3 nucleotides are TGTGCCAGCAGCATCGGGACAGGGGTAGGCTACACCTTC. Translation: CASSIGTGVGYTF.